Sequencing of this TCR beta chain was carried out in a study of blood T cell repertoires in COVID-19. The overall study: COVID-19 samples collected from the United States, Italy and Spain covered acute and convalescent phases.

This clone was detected once. As handled by the study authors: Estimates of nucleated cell counts were drawn from the amplification of reference gene primers. The protocol was immunoSEQ multiplex PCR, while the TCRdb copy is restricted to in-frame clones and leaves out a portion. That table is the source of V, J and clone size, and D and trimming were worked out from the DNA. This sample yields 40,000 to 50,000 clones, of which more than 75% are seen a single time; roughly 5% belongs to the top ten. Sequencing used peripheral blood. The receptor was isolated from a human donor in a cohort sampled during active COVID-19.

The CDR3 sequence: CASSLTGTYRYGYTF. The CDR3 DNA is TGTGCCAGCAGCCTCACTGGGACATATCGGTATGGCTACACCTTC. The chain is built from TRBV28 and TRBJ1-2, with D maybe TRBD1 (6 bases). This CDR3 spans 15 amino acids. Trimming removed 6 bases from V and 5 bases from J, with 19 bases in between. Germline lookup yields CDR1 MDHEN and CDR2 SYDVKM.